This record concerns one TCR beta chain sequence. Antigen: not known. This entry is derived from a study of shared clonotypes between healthy human individuals. Points from the study as a whole: A handful of donors had 5% to 6.5% of their naive CD4 clonotypes in common. Large sequencing depth failed to make sorted-subset sequencing complete, rarefaction showed.

The germline V gene encodes CDR1 LGHNA and CDR2 YSLEER. The germline V and J ends were trimmed by 2 bases and 4 bases, with 12 bases remaining between them. The CDR3 is 14 residues long. Naive CD8 cells comprised CD45RO-negative, CCR7-positively selected cells, excluding terminally differentiated effector memory CD45RA+ cells. Assay used: immunoSEQ multiplex PCR; TCRdb lists only in-frame clones, some missing. Among about 2 million clones, just under 95% were seen once, and the ten largest hold roughly 1%. The rearrangement links TRBV4-3 to TRBJ2-7; TRBD1 might be the D (6 bases). Sequencing used naive CD8+ T cells sorted from blood. This receptor was taken from a man between 18 and 29 years old in good health. The CDR3 coding sequence is TGCGCCAGCAGCCAAACAGGGTTCGGGTACGAGCAGTACTTC. Translating gives CASSQTGFGYEQYF.